This TCR beta chain emerged from a study of blood T cells in healthy people across ages (dated by TCRdb to about 2015). About the investigation overall: In model experiments, template switching captured about one uniquely barcoded TCR beta cDNA molecule for every two T cells. To avoid experimental bias, donors of different ages were spread randomly across the sequencing lanes. Using the same blood draw, the study looked at two additional independent replicas of 1 million unique cDNA reads for two donors, one aged 18 to 30 and the other aged 80 or older. To track age-related changes in TCR beta repertoire diversity, the study relied on deep sequencing normalized with unique cDNA molecular identifiers. Four age groups were formed from the donors: young (average approximately 15 years), middle-aged (around 39), aged (roughly 58) and long-lived (approximately 78). Beyond this particular receptor, the publication reports: As age increased, observed TCR beta diversity per million T cells dropped in a roughly linear way, and a significant reduction was already evident by age around 41. The percentage of naive T cells measured by flow cytometry correlated strongly with observed TCR beta diversity. The long-lived group showed more naive CD4+ T cells, fewer expanded clones and increased TCR diversity than the aged group, suggesting age selection. Since profiling was done on bulk unsorted PBMCs, naive and antigen-experienced compartments could not be conclusively compared. Because donor CMV infection status was unknown, age-related changes in expanded clonotypes were potentially confounded. Total diversity estimates from one million sequenced T cells were considered lower bounds and underestimates.

Libraries were constructed by 5' RACE. Sequencing used an Illumina HiSeq 2500. A second PCR of about 7 to 12 cycles was performed with a sample-barcoded 5' primer and a J-beta primer mix. A template-switch 5' adaptor carrying 12 random nucleotides introduced a unique molecular identifier onto each TCR beta cDNA molecule. At least 2.5 million CDR3-containing paired-end reads were obtained from each sample. First-strand cDNA synthesis was performed from all RNA using the Mint cDNA synthesis kit, with priming by a TRBC-specific oligonucleotide. Following uracil-DNA glycosylase treatment, a first 18-cycle PCR with universal primers M1SS and BC2_uni_R was performed on all cDNA. The authors processed their data as follows. Normalization of each sample was performed by random selection of 1 million high-quality reads, each carrying a distinct molecular identifier. Instead of being binned into consensus sequences, reads that shared molecular identifiers were thrown out. CDR3 identification, clonotype clustering and error correction used MiTCR with a Q25 quality threshold and the strictest error-elimination algorithm. A nonparametric unseen species model using Euler transformation provided a lower-bound estimate of total TCR beta diversity. TCRdb's own reprocessing of the public reads used fastp at Q25 and MiXCR and kept productive beta chains. Every entry covers one CDR3 protein and lists the most common genes and DNA from its rows. The V and J calls come from TCRdb's annotation, not from the publication. This sample has over a million distinct CDR3 sequences in its table, and 45% of those were observed once. Clones ranked in the top ten supply around 18% of the sample.

A note on this clonotype: Its antigen is currently not known. The sample holds no much larger clone one base away, and base qualities are not on file.

The CDR3 covers 15 residues, taking in both the cysteine and the phenylalanine. The sequence is cut down to CDR3 DNA, 45 bases in frame from base 1. For CDR1 and CDR2, the germline V gene lists MGHRA and YSYEKL. Germline trimming: 2 bases from V, 4 bases from J; junction bases outside gene matches: 4. The donors were under 40 Caucasian individuals from Russia, aged roughly 6 to 100 years, who were systemically healthy. Around 10 milliliters of peripheral blood were collected from each donor into EDTA-treated Vacutainer tubes. PBMCs were isolated by Ficoll-Paque density-gradient centrifugation, with at least 6 million obtained per sample. Total RNA, at least 6 micrograms per sample, was extracted from PBMCs with Trizol reagent. The percentages of naive CD45RAhigh/CD27high T cells were determined by flow cytometry on a PBMC aliquot from every donor.

Recombination connected TRBV4-1 to TRBJ1-1; TRBD1 fits 10 bases in the junction. The TCR originated in a woman aged 60 to 75 in good health. Input material: blood. CDR3 sequence: CASSQKGTGATEAFF. The nucleotides are TGCGCCAGCAGCCAAAAAGGGACAGGGGCCACTGAAGCTTTCTTT.